The 5 T cell receptor beta chains below come from one sample, sequenced in a study of T cell repertoires in cytomegalovirus infection. TCRdb independently ran MiXCR on the reads; one entry per CDR3 protein. The repertoire consists of about 500,000 distinct CDR3 sequences, with around 35% occurring once and the leading ten covering 17%. These TCRs' antigens remain unknown. Sample: cultured PBMCs, taken from culture after CMV antigen stimulation. All receptors derive from a human donor in good health (CMV status not recorded). Some clones in this sample may be carry-over from other donors' samples.

The chain joins TRBV6-1 to TRBJ2-1; tentatively, D is TRBD1 (6 bases). This CDR3 has 16 amino acids. The germline V gene has CDR1 MNHNS and CDR2 SASEGT. Between the trimmed V and J ends, which lost 3 bases and 5 bases, there was a span of 17 bases. The CDR3 coding sequence is TGTGCCAGCAGTGAGCCAGGACAGCGTCTCCACAATGAGCAGTTCTTC. Translation gives CASSEPGQRLHNEQFF.

This sequence joins TRBV7-8 and TRBJ1-1; 8 bases match TRBD1. The germline V gene has CDR1 SGHVS and CDR2 FQNEAQ. J gave up 4 bases and V 0 bases, and 13 bases lay outside the gene matches. The CDR3 runs to 18 residues. This CDR3 reads CASSLARWTGKFGTEAFF. The CDR3 DNA reads TGTGCCAGCAGCTTAGCGCGTTGGACAGGGAAGTTTGGCACTGAAGCTTTCTTT.

The chain carries TRBV25-1 and TRBJ2-1, with 8 nucleotides matching TRBD1. The J segment lost 8 bases and the V segment lost 4 bases, leaving 4 bases of the junction unmatched. Per germline, CDR1 MGHDK and CDR2 SYGVNS. The CDR3 is 13 amino acids. The CDR3 loop is CASSGTGGYEQFF. In DNA form, the CDR3 reads TGTGCCAGCAGTGGAACAGGGGGTTATGAGCAGTTCTTC.

This clonotype was seen at least ten times. The rearrangement joins TRBV7-2 to TRBJ2-2, with D tentatively TRBD2 (6 bases). Germline V gene sequence: CDR1 SGHTA, CDR2 FQGNSA. The germline V and J ends were trimmed by 1 base and 6 bases, with 9 bases remaining between them. The CDR3 has 14 amino acids. Here the CDR3 reads CASSLESSAGELFF. The CDR3 nucleotides read TGTGCCAGCAGCTTAGAATCTAGCGCCGGGGAGCTGTTTTTT.

The sample holds a few counts of this clonotype. This sequence joins TRBV11-3 and TRBJ2-1; 13 bases fit TRBD2. The V gene's germline CDR1 is SGHNT and CDR2 YENEEA. The J segment lost 14 bases and the V segment lost 2 bases, leaving 3 bases of the junction unmatched. This CDR3 is built from 13 residues. The CDR3, as DNA: TGTGCCAGCAGCTTAACACTAGCGGGAGGGGAGTTCTTC. It translates to CASSLTLAGGEFF.